The following is a T cell receptor beta chain sequence with its context. The table came from immunoSEQ multiplex PCR; TCRdb's copy has only in-frame clones and leaves some out. This sample has 110,000 or so clones; about 85% occur once, and the top ten carry approximately 5%. The sample comes from a study of blood T cell repertoires in COVID-19. In the study overall: From the United States, Italy and Spain came samples of acute and convalescent COVID-19.

With 3 bases clipped from V and 3 bases from J, the junction kept 18 bases outside the gene matches. The CDR3 is made up of 19 amino acids. Germline loops: CDR1 MNHEY, CDR2 SMNVEV (reference sequence). One Seattle source followed patients from active infection through their disease course. V usage is TRBV27 and J usage is TRBJ1-2, with 8 positions matching TRBD1. The sample comprised peripheral blood. The origin of this receptor is a woman between 55 and 75 years old with COVID-19, enrolled during active disease. The CDR3 region is CASSFERTGRAGRDYGYTF. CDR3 nucleotides: TGTGCCAGCAGTTTTGAAAGGACAGGGAGGGCAGGCCGGGACTATGGCTACACCTTC.